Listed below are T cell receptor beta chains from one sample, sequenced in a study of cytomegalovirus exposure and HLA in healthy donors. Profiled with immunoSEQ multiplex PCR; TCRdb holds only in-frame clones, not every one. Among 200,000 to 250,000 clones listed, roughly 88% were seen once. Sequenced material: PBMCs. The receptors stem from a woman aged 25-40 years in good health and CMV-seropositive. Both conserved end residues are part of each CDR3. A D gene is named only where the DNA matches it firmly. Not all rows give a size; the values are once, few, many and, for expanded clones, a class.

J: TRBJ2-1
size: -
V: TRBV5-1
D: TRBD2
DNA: TGCGCCAGCAGACCTAGCGGGCCGAGCTCCTACAATGAGCAGTTCTTC
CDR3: CASRPSGPSSYNEQFF

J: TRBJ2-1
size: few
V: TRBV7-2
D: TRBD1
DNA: TGTGCCAGCAGCCCCTGGACAGGGGGCGCGTCGAATGAGCAGTTCTTC
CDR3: CASSPWTGGASNEQFF

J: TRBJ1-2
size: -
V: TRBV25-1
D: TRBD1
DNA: TGTGCCAGCAGGGGGACAGGGATGGATGGCTACACCTTC
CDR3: CASRGTGMDGYTF

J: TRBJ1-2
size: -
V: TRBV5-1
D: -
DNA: TGCGCCAGCAGCGGACCTGGGACGGAGCTTAGCTATGGCTACACCTTC
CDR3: CASSGPGTELSYGYTF

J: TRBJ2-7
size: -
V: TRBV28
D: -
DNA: TGTGCCAGCACAGGGGCGGGGGAGCAGTACTTC
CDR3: CASTGAGEQYF

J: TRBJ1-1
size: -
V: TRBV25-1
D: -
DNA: TGTGCCAGCAGTGTCGGCGGGAGTAACACTGAAGCTTTCTTT
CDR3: CASSVGGSNTEAFF

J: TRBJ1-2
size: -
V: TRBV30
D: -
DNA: TGTGCCTGGATCCCCCCCACCTATGGCTACACCTTC
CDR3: CAWIPPTYGYTF

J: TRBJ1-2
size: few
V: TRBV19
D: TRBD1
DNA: TGTGCCAGTAGTATCCCCCGGCGACAGGGGGCTATCTATGGCTACACCTTC
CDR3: CASSIPRRQGAIYGYTF

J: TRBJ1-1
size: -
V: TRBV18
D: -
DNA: TGTGCCAGCTCAAGGAGTAACACTGAAGCTTTCTTT
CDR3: CASSRSNTEAFF

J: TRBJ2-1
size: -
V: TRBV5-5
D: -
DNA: TGTGCCAGCCGCTCGCCCGGTCAGGTGGGGAATGAGCAGTTCTTC
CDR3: CASRSPGQVGNEQFF

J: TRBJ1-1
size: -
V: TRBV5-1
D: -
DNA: TGCGCCAGCAGCCTCGATTTGAACACTGAAGCTTTCTTT
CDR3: CASSLDLNTEAFF

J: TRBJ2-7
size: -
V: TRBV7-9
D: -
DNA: TGTGCCAGCAGCCAGGACGGACACGAGCAGTACTTC
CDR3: CASSQDGHEQYF

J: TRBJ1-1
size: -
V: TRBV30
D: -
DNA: TGTGCCGGCGGGGGTGACACTGAAGCTTTCTTT
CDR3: CAGGGDTEAFF

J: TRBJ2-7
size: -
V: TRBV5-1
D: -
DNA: TGCGCCAGCAGCACGAGGGGGTTGGATATAACCTACGAGCAGTACTTC
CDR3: CASSTRGLDITYEQYF

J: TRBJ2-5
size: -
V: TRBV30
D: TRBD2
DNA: TGTGCCTGGAGTTGGAGCGGGAGAGGGACCCAGTACTTC
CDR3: CAWSWSGRGTQYF

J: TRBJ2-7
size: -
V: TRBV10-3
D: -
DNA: TGTGCCATCAGTCCAGGGAGAGCATCCTACGAGCAGTACTTC
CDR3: CAISPGRASYEQYF

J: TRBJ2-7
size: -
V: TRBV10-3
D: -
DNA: TGTGCCATCAGGGGGATCGGGACCGAGCAGTACTTC
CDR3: CAIRGIGTEQYF

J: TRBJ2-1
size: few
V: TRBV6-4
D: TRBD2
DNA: TGTGCCAGCAGTGACTTAGCGGGCTCCTACAATGAGCAGTTCTTC
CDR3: CASSDLAGSYNEQFF

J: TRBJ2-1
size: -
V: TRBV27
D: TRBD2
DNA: TGTGCCAGCAGACGACGGACTAGCGTAGACAATGAGCAGTTCTTC
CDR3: CASRRRTSVDNEQFF

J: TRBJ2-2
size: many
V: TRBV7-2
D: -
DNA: TGTGCCAGCAGCTTTCTTACCGGGGAGCTGTTTTTT
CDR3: CASSFLTGELFF

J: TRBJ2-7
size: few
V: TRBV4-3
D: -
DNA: TGCGCCAGCAGCCAACGATGGCAGGGGAACGACGAGCAGTACTTC
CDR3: CASSQRWQGNDEQYF

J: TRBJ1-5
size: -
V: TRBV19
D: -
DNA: TGTGCCAGTAGTATTCCTCTTTCGACTCGGCCCCAGCATTTT
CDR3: CASSIPLSTRPQHF

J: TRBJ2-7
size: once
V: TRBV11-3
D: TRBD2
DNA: TGTGCCAGCAGCTTACGTAGCGGGTTCTACTACGAGCAGTACTTC
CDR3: CASSLRSGFYYEQYF

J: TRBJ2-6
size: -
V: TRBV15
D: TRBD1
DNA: TGTGCCACCAGCAGAGATCCAAGGCAGGGGGCGGGTGGGGCCAACGTCCTGACTTTC
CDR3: CATSRDPRQGAGGANVLTF

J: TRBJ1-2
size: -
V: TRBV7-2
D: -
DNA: TGTGCCAGCAGCGGACGGGGCACCTGGGACTACACCTTC
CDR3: CASSGRGTWDYTF

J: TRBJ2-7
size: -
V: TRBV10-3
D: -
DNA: TGTGCCATCAGTGGACGGGAGCTCTACGAGCAGTACTTC
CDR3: CAISGRELYEQYF

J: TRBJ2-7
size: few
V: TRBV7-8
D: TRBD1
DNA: TGTGCCAGCAGCTTACCGGGACAGACCTACGAGCAGTACTTC
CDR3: CASSLPGQTYEQYF

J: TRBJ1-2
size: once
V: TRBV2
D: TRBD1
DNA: TGTGCCAGCAGTTCCGGGACAGGCATCGATGGCTACACCTTC
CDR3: CASSSGTGIDGYTF

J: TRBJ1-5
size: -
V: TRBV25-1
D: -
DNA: TGTGCCAGCAGCCTAATTGGACACTCTAATCAGCCCCAGCATTTT
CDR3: CASSLIGHSNQPQHF

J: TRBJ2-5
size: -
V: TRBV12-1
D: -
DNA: TGTGCCAGCAGCTGCGCCGGGACTAGCGGGGAGGAGGAGACCCAGTACTTC
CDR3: CASSCAGTSGEEETQYF

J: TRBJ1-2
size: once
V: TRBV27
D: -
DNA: TGTGCCAGCAGTTTATCGGGCGGCCGGGACTATGGCTACACCTTC
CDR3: CASSLSGGRDYGYTF

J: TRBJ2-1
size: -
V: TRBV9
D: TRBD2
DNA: TGTGCCAGCAGCGTAGACGGGACTAGTTACAATGAGCAGTTCTTC
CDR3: CASSVDGTSYNEQFF

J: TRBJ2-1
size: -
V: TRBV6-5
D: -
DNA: TGTGCCAGAGCCCGGGAGCAGTTCTTC
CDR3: CARAREQFF

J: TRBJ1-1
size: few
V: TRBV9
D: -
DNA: TGTGCCAGCAGCATCGGGGGTGACACTGAAGCTTTCTTT
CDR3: CASSIGGDTEAFF

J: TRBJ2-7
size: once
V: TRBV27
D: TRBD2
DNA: TGTGCCAGCAGTTTCCTGGGACTAGCGGGGCCGGCCCTCGAGCAGTACTTC
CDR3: CASSFLGLAGPALEQYF